Presented here are 17 T cell receptor beta chains from one specimen sequenced in a study of blood T cell repertoires in COVID-19. Sequencing was performed with immunoSEQ multiplex PCR; in TCRdb, only in-frame clones are kept and a portion is missing. The sample consists of 90,000 or so clones, 89% of them appearing once. The sequenced sample was peripheral blood. Receptors originate from a woman older than 75 with active COVID-19.

The CDR3 here is CASSYDWNTEAFF. DNA of the CDR3: TGTGCCAGCTCATACGACTGGAACACTGAAGCTTTCTTT. V gene TRBV18 combines with J gene TRBJ1-1; the D is unclear. V lost 5 bases to trimming and J lost 1 base, with 8 bases between them. This CDR3 is built from 13 residues. Germline V lookup: CDR1 KGHSH, CDR2 LQKENI.

This clone has just one count. This sequence joins TRBV19 and TRBJ1-1; D may be TRBD1 (6 bases). Trimming removed 6 bases at V and 0 bases at J, with 14 bases between. The CDR3 runs 15 residues. From germline, CDR1 is LNHDA and CDR2 SQIVND (reference sequence). CDR3 in amino acids: CASRRQATLNTEAFF. As DNA, the CDR3 is TGTGCCAGTAGGCGACAGGCGACTCTGAACACTGAAGCTTTCTTT.

CDR3 DNA: TGTGCCAGCTCACCACCGCGGAGGGGAGGGACCAATGAGCAGTTCTTC. Amino acid sequence: CASSPPRRGGTNEQFF. The chain recombines TRBV18 with TRBJ2-1; the match to TRBD2 covers 7 bases. V dropped 0 bases and J dropped 6; count of bases not matched to a gene: 8. CDR1 and CDR2 from the germline V gene are KGHSH and LQKENI. This CDR3 is built from 16 residues.

The V call is TRBV9, the J call TRBJ2-7; tentative D call: TRBD2 (5 bases). The CDR3 has 14 amino acids. The germline CDR1 and CDR2 sequences are SGDLS and YYNGEE. V was trimmed by 0 bases and J by 5 bases, leaving 12 bases between them. CDR3 nucleotide sequence: TGTGCCAGCAGCGTAGCGGGGTACAACGACGAGCAGTACTTC. Its translation: CASSVAGYNDEQYF.

This chain connects TRBV28 to TRBJ1-5; D is undetermined. V lost 6 bases, J lost 6 bases, and 9 bases lay in between. Germline V CDR1 and CDR2: MDHEN, SYDVKM. The CDR3 is made up of 12 amino acids. DNA for the CDR3: TGTGCCAGCAGCTGGGCTGCTCAGCCCCAGCATTTT. Encoded protein: CASSWAAQPQHF. Full variable domain (outside the CDR3, taken from reference TRBV28 and TRBJ1-5): DVKVTQSSRYLVKRTGEKVFLECVQDMDHENMFWYRQDPGLGLRLIYFSYDVKMKEKGDIPEGYSVSREKKERFSLILESASTNQTSMYLCASSWAAQPQHFGDGTRLSIL.

The rearrangement uses TRBV6-6 and TRBJ1-5, with D hard to call. Germline CDR1 is MNHNY and CDR2 is SVGAGI (reference sequence). V shed 7 bases and J shed 3 bases, with 13 bases lying between them. This CDR3 spans 14 amino acids. The CDR3 region is CASTTGNTNQPQHF. CDR3 nucleotides: TGTGCCAGCACCACGGGGAACACCAATCAGCCCCAGCATTTT.

The V call is TRBV5-4, the J call TRBJ2-7, with D possibly matching TRBD2 (6 bases). The V gene lost 4 bases and the J gene lost 0 bases, with 17 bases spanning the gap. CDR3 size: 16 residues. CDR1 is SGHNT, CDR2 YYREEE, per germline (reference sequence). The CDR3: CASSLDLARSSYEQYF. DNA of the CDR3: TGTGCCAGCAGCCTGGACCTAGCGCGGAGCTCCTACGAGCAGTACTTC.

The V call is TRBV2, the J call TRBJ2-5, with TRBD2 identical over 8 bases. This CDR3 is 14 amino acids long. Germline V gene sequence: CDR1 SNHLY, CDR2 FYNNEI. V gave up 11 bases and J gave up 1 base; unmatched junction bases: 9. The CDR3 DNA reads as TGTGCCGCCGCAGAAACTAGCGGCCAAGAGACCCAGTACTTC. Its translation is CAAAETSGQETQYF.

In nucleotides, the CDR3 is TGTGCCAGTTCCCCACCGGGGGATGAAAAACTGTTTTTT. It is translated as CASSPPGDEKLFF. The chain joins TRBV19 to TRBJ1-4; a weak D match, TRBD1 (5 bases). Germline assignment: CDR1 LNHDA and CDR2 SQIVND (reference sequence). V was pared by 8 bases and J by 6 bases, with 13 bases between. The CDR3 contains 13 residues.

This rearrangement joins TRBV28 to TRBJ2-1, with 11 bases fitting TRBD2. V trimming: 2 bases; J trimming: 4 bases; junction bases outside the gene matches: 4. Germline lookup yields CDR1 MDHEN and CDR2 SYDVKM. The CDR3 is 16 amino acids. The CDR3 here is CASSLLAGGSYNEQFF. The CDR3 DNA sequence: TGTGCCAGCAGTTTACTAGCGGGAGGATCGTACAATGAGCAGTTCTTC.

The chain recombines TRBV18 with TRBJ2-7; possible D gene TRBD1, 7 bases. Germline V gene data show CDR1 as KGHSH and CDR2 as LQKENI. This CDR3 spans 17 amino acids. Between the trimmed V and J ends, which lost 4 bases and 2 bases, there was a span of 21 bases. The CDR3 coding sequence is TGTGCCAGCTCACGGAGGGGGCAGGGGGATAGCGCCTACGAGCAGTACTTC. Amino acids: CASSRRGQGDSAYEQYF.

This rearrangement joins TRBV2 to TRBJ2-5, with TRBD1 matching 10 bases. This CDR3 spans 15 amino acids. V trimming: 4 bases; J trimming: 3 bases; junction bases outside the gene matches: 5. Per the germline V gene, CDR1 is SNHLY and CDR2 is FYNNEI. The CDR3: CASSATGGPKETQYF. The CDR3 coding sequence is TGTGCCAGCAGTGCGACAGGGGGCCCAAAAGAGACCCAGTACTTC.

J is TRBJ2-1 and V is TRBV28, with 7 bases fitting TRBD1. Looked up from germline, CDR1 is MDHEN and CDR2 is SYDVKM. This CDR3 has 18 residues. V lost 2 bases to trimming and J lost 2 bases; unmatched junction nucleotides: 12. CDR3 loop: CASSLTGLGTATYNEQFF. The CDR3 DNA reads TGTGCCAGCAGTTTAACGGGTCTTGGGACAGCCACCTACAATGAGCAGTTCTTC.

The chain couples TRBV6-1 to TRBJ2-3; 8 positions match TRBD1. This CDR3 comprises 17 residues. The germline V gene has CDR1 MNHNS and CDR2 SASEGT. J lost 6 bases, V lost 4 bases, and 15 bases had no gene match. The CDR3 nucleotides read TGTGCCAGCAGTGGGCAGGGGGCGAGAGGGAGATTCGATACGCAGTATTTT. Translation: CASSGQGARGRFDTQYF.

The V call is TRBV9, the J call TRBJ2-2, with D perhaps TRBD1 (6 bases). CDR1 is SGDLS and CDR2 is YYNGEE in the germline V gene. This CDR3 has 17 residues. Trimming left V 0 bases short and J 7 bases short, with 19 bases between. DNA for the CDR3: TGTGCCAGCAGCGTAGCTAGGCCAGGGGCACCTTTCGGGGAGCTGTTTTTT. Translated, it gives CASSVARPGAPFGELFF.

The chain carries TRBV24-1 and TRBJ1-4; D perhaps matches TRBD1 (5 bases). The CDR3 loop spans 11 amino acids. Germline assignment: CDR1 KGHDR and CDR2 SFDVKD. V lost 10 bases and J lost 7, with 9 bases in between. CDR3 region: CATAQGEKLFF. The CDR3 DNA reads as TGTGCCACTGCTCAGGGTGAAAAACTGTTTTTT.

This chain links TRBV28 with TRBJ1-2, with unresolved D. There are 13 residues in the CDR3. V lost 4 bases to trimming and J lost 6 bases, with 12 bases between them. Per germline, CDR1 MDHEN and CDR2 SYDVKM. The CDR3 region is CASSSSAWNGYTF. The CDR3 coding sequence is TGTGCCAGCAGTTCCAGCGCCTGGAATGGCTACACCTTC.